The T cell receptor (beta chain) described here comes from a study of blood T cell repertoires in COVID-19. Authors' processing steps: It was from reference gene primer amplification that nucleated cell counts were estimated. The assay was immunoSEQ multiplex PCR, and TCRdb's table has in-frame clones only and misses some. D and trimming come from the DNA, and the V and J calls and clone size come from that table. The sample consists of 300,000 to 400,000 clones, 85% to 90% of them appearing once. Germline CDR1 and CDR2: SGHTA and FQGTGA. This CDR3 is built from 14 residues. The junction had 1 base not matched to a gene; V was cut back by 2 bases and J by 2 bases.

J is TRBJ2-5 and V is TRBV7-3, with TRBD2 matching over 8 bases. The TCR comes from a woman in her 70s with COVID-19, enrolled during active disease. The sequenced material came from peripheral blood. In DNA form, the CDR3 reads TGTGCCAGCAGCTTAGGCGGGGGGCAAGAGACCCAGTACTTC. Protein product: CASSLGGGQETQYF.